These 9 T cell receptor beta chains came from one sample sequenced in a study of T-cell reconstitution after alpha-beta-depleted transplantation in children. Unique molecular identifiers were built into the TCRbeta library. TCRdb re-called the PCR reads with MiXCR, one entry per CDR3 protein. The table records fewer than 700,000 distinct CDR3 sequences, over 10% of them present only once. The sequencing here drew on PBMCs, mostly from graft donor cells, taken 360 days after TCRalphabeta/CD19-depleted stem cell transplant. The receptor source for this set is a male patient aged 10-17 years who had a stem cell transplant for acute myeloid leukemia, so the T cells may come from the graft donor.

This clonotype was seen a handful of times. The chain carries TRBV5-1 and TRBJ2-3; D is ambiguous. CDR3 length: 14 amino acids. V was shortened by 3 bases and J by 2 bases, with 10 bases between the two germline ends. CDR1 SGHRS and CDR2 YFSETQ come from the germline V gene. This CDR3 reads CASSWSSFTDTQYF. DNA of the CDR3: TGCGCCAGCAGCTGGAGTAGTTTCACAGATACGCAGTATTTT.

This clonotype was found a few times. This rearrangement joins TRBV6-5 to TRBJ2-2; 12 bases fit TRBD2. V shed 1 base and J 6 bases; nucleotides not matched to a gene: 6. Germline CDR1 MNHEY, CDR2 SVGAGI. The CDR3 has 17 residues. CDR3 DNA: TGTGCCAGCAGTTACTTCCTAGCGGGAGGGCCCCCCGGGGAGCTGTTTTTT. This encodes CASSYFLAGGPPGELFF.

V and J are TRBV5-1 and TRBJ2-6; tentative D call: TRBD1 (6 bases). V was trimmed by 3 bases and J by 10 bases, leaving 11 bases between them. CDR3 length: 13 residues. CDR1 is SGHRS, CDR2 YFSETQ, per germline. The CDR3 reads CASSSGTLNVLTF. As DNA, the CDR3 is TGCGCCAGCAGCTCCGGGACATTAAACGTCCTGACTTTC.

This chain connects TRBV5-1 to TRBJ2-7, with 9 bases lining up with TRBD2. Per germline, CDR1 SGHRS and CDR2 YFSETQ. CDR3 length: 18 residues. Trimming removed 2 bases from V and 7 bases from J; junction bases left unmatched: 19. The CDR3 sequence: CASSFGTSLAGGGAEQYF. CDR3 DNA: TGCGCCAGCAGCTTCGGGACTAGCCTGGCTGGTGGTGGAGCGGAGCAGTACTTC.

This chain connects TRBV7-2 to TRBJ2-7; the match to TRBD1 covers 7 bases. V was clipped by 4 bases and J by 1 base; unmatched bases: 7. Germline V lookup: CDR1 SGHTA, CDR2 FQGNSA. The CDR3 runs 15 residues. The CDR3 sequence: CASSSDRVLSYEQYF. The CDR3, as DNA: TGTGCCAGCAGCTCCGACAGGGTCTTATCCTACGAGCAGTACTTC.

This clonotype was seen a handful of times. V usage is TRBV29-1 and J usage is TRBJ2-7; D is ambiguous. Germline assignment: CDR1 SQVTM and CDR2 ANQGSEA. The CDR3 is 13 residues long. The ends were cut back, 4 bases at V and 6 bases at J, with 16 bases in the middle. In DNA, the CDR3 is TGCAGCGTTGCGACCGGGTCTCGGAGCGAGCAGTACTTC. This gives the protein CSVATGSRSEQYF.

This clonotype occurred a few times. The chain employs TRBV7-2 and TRBJ2-7, with TRBD2 as a possible D gene (5 bases). Per the germline V gene, CDR1 is SGHTA and CDR2 is FQGNSA. This CDR3 has 15 amino acids. V was pared by 5 bases and J by 2 bases, with 16 bases between. The CDR3 bases are TGTGCCAGCAGCCCGGCCGCGGGTATACCCTACGAGCAGTACTTC. As protein: CASSPAAGIPYEQYF.

This sequence joins TRBV30 and TRBJ2-7; 10 bases line up with TRBD2. The ends lost 5 bases at V and 4 bases at J; junction bases unmatched: 2. CDR1 and CDR2 (germline): GTSNPN, SVGIG (reference sequence). The CDR3 loop spans 12 amino acids. The CDR3 coding sequence is TGTGCCTGGGGACTAGCGGAATACGAGCAGTACTTC. This codes for CAWGLAEYEQYF.

The chain links TRBV29-1 to TRBJ2-3, with a tentative D call TRBD2 (6 bases). CDR1 and CDR2 from the germline V gene are SQVTM and ANQGSEA. The CDR3 totals 12 residues. V gave up 6 bases and J gave up 2 bases, with 9 bases separating them. Here the CDR3 reads CSVTSLTDTQYF. The CDR3 nucleotides read TGCAGCGTGACTAGTCTCACAGATACGCAGTATTTT.